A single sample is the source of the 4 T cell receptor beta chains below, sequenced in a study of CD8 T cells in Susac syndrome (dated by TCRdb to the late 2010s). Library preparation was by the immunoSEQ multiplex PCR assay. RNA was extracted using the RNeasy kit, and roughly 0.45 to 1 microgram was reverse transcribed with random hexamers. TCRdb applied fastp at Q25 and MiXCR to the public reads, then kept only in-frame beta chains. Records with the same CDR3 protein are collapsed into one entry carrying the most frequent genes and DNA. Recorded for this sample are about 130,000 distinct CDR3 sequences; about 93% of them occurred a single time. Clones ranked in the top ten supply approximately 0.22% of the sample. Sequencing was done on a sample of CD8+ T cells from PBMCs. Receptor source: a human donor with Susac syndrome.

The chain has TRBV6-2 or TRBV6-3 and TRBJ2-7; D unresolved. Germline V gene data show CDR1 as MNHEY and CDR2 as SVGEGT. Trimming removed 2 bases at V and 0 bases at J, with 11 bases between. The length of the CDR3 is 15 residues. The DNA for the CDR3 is TGTGCCAGCAGTTACACGGGCGCGAGCTCCTACGAGCAGTACTTC. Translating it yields CASSYTGASSYEQYF.

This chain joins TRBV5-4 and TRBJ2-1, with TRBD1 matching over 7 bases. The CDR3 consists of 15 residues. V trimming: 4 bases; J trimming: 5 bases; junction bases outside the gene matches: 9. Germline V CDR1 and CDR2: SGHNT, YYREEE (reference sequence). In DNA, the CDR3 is TGTGCCAGCAGCGCATCCGGGACAGCGAACAATGAGCAGTTCTTC. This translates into CASSASGTANNEQFF.

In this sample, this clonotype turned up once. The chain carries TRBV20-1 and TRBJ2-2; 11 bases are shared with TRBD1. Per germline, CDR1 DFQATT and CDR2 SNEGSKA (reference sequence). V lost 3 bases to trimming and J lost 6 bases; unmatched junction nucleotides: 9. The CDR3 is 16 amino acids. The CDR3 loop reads CSARVPGQGVPGELFF. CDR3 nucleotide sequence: TGCAGTGCTAGGGTGCCGGGACAGGGGGTTCCCGGGGAGCTGTTTTTT.

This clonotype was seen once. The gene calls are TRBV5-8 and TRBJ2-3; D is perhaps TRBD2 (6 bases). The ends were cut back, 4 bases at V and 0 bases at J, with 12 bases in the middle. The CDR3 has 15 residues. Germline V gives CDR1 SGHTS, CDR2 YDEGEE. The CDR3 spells CASSQGLLSTDTQYF. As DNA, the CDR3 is TGTGCCAGCAGCCAGGGACTTCTAAGCACAGATACGCAGTATTTT.